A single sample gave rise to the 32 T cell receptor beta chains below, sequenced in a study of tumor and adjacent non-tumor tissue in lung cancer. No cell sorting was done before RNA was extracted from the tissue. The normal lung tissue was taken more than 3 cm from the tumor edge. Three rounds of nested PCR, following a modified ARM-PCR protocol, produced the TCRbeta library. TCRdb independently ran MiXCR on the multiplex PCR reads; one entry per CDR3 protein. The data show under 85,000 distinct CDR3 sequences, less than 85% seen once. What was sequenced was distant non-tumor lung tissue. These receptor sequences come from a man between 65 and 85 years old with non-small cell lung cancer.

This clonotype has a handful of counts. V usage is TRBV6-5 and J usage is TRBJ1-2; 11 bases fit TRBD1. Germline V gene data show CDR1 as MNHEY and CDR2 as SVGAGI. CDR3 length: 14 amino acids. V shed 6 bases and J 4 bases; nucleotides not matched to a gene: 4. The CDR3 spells CASSYGTGGYGYTF. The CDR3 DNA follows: TGTGCCAGCAGCTATGGGACAGGGGGCTATGGCTACACCTTC.

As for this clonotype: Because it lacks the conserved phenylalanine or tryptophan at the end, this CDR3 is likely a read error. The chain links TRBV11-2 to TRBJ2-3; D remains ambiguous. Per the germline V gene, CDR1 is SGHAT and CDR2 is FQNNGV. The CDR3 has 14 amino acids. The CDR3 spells CASSLGIWADTQYI. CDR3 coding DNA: TGTGCCAGTAGCTTAGGAATCTGGGCAGATACGCAGTATATT.

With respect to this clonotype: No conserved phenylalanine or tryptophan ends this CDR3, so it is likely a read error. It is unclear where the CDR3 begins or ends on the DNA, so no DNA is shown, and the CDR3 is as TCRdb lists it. The CDR3 loop is CASSLAMTGDTYEQYY. The rearrangement uses TRBV5-5 and TRBJ2-7; the DNA was not compared with TRBD1, the D call given in the table. Germline V gene sequence: CDR1 SGHKS, CDR2 YYEKEE (reference sequence). With termini counted, the CDR3 has 16 amino acids.

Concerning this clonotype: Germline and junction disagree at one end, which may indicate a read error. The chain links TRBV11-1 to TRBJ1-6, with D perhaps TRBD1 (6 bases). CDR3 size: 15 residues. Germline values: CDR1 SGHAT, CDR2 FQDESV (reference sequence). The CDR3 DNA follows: TGTGCCAGCAGTTACGGACAGCATGATAATTCACCACTCCACTTT. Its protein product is CASSYGQHDNSPLHF.

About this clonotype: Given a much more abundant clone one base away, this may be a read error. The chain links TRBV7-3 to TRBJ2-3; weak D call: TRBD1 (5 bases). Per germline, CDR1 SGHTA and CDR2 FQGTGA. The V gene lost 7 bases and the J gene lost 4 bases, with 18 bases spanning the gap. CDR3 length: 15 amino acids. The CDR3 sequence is CASKKTGGGADTQYF. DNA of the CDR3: TGTGCCAGCAAAAAAACAGGTGGCGGAGCAGATACGCAGTATTTT.

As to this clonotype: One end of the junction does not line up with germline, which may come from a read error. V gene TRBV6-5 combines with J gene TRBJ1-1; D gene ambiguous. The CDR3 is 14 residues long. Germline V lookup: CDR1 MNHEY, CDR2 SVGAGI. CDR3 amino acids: CAGSPWRPNTEAFF. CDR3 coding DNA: TGTGCCGGCAGCCCCTGGCGGCCGAACACTGAAGCTTTCTTT.

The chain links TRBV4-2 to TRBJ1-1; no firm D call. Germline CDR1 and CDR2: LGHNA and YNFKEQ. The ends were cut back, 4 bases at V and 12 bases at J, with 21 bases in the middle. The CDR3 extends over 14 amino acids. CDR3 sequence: CASSLDQMTGETFF. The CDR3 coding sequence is TGTGCCAGCAGCCTCGACCAAATGACCGGAGAAACTTTCTTT.

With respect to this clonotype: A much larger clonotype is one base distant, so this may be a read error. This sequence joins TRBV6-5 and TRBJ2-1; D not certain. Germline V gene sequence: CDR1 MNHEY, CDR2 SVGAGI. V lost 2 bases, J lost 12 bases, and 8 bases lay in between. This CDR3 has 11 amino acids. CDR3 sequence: CASSYAFMQFF. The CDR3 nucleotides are TGTGCCAGCAGTTACGCCTTTATGCAGTTCTTC.

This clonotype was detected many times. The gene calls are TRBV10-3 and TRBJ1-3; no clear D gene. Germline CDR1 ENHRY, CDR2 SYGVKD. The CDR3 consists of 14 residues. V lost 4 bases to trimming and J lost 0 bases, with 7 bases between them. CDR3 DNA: TGTGCCATCAGTGGTTCAGTCTCTGGAAACACCATATATTTT. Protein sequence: CAISGSVSGNTIYF.

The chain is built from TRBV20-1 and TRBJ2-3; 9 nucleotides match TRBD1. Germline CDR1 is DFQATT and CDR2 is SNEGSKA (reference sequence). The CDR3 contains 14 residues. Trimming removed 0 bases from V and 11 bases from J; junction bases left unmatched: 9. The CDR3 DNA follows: TGCAGTGCTAGAGAACAGGGGGCTGCATTTGGGCAGTATTTT. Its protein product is CSAREQGAAFGQYF.

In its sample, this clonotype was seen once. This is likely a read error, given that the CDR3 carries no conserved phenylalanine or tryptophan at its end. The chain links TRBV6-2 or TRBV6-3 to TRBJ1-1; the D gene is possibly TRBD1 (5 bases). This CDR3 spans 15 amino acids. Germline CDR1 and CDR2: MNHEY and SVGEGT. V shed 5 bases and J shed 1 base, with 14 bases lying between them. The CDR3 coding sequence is TGTGCCAGCAGTAGGAGACAAGGGACGAACACTGAAGCTTTCTTA. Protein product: CASSRRQGTNTEAFL.

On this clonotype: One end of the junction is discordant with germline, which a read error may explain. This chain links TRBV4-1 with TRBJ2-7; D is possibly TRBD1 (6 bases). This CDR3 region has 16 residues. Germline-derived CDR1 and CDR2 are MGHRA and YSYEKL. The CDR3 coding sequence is TGCGCCAGCAGCCGGACACTAACTGGAAAGGGGGACGAGGAGTACTTC. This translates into CASSRTLTGKGDEEYF.

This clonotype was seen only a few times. CDR3 sequence reads: CACTPGTYNEKLFF. CDR3 nucleotides: TGTGCCTGTACTCCCGGGACCTATAATGAAAAACTGTTTTTT. The genes are TRBV30 and TRBJ1-4; TRBD1 is a possible D gene (5 bases). Trimming took 6 bases from V and 4 from J, leaving 15 bases between them. CDR3 length: 14 amino acids. CDR1 and CDR2 from the germline V gene are GTSNPN and SVGIG (reference sequence). Full variable domain (remainder filled in from reference TRBV30 and TRBJ1-4): SQTIHQWPATLVQPVGSPLSLECTVEGTSNPNLYWYRQAAGRGLQLLFYSVGIGQISSEVPQNLSASRPQDRQFILSSKKLLLSDSGFYLCACTPGTYNEKLFFGSGTQLSVL.

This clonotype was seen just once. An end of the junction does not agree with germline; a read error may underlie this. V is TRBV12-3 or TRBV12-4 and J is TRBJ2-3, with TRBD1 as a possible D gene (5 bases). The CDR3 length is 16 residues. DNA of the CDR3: TGTGCCAGCAGTTTGGGCATGGAAGGGGCGTCAGATACGCAATATTTT. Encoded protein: CASSLGMEGASDTQYF.

CDR3 in amino acids: CASCPGQVNYGYTF. The CDR3 DNA is TGTGCCAGCTGCCCGGGACAGGTGAACTATGGCTACACCTTC. This chain uses TRBV12-3 or TRBV12-4 with TRBJ1-2; TRBD1 agrees at 8 bases. V was clipped by 8 bases and J by 2 bases; unmatched bases: 7. This CDR3 contains 14 residues.

The CDR3, as DNA: TGTGCCAGCCCCCCGGTGAACACTGAAGCTTTCTTT. Its translation: CASPPVNTEAFF. The chain employs TRBV11-3 and TRBJ1-1; no reliable D call. Per the germline V gene, CDR1 is SGHNT and CDR2 is YENEEA. The CDR3 spans 12 residues. V lost 8 bases and J 0 bases, leaving 7 bases between the germline ends.

CDR3 coding DNA: TGCGCCAGCAGCTTGGGGACGGTTTCAACTAATGAAAAACTGTTTTTT. Residues: CASSLGTVSTNEKLFF. V gene TRBV5-1 combines with J gene TRBJ1-4; the D is unclear. The CDR3 loop spans 16 amino acids. The V gene's germline CDR1 is SGHRS and CDR2 YFSETQ. Trimming shortened V by 0 bases and J by 0 bases, and 9 bases separated the two germline ends.

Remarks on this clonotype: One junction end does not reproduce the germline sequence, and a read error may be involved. CDR3 coding DNA: TGTGCCAGCAGTTATTCGAATTCAGACACTGAAGCTTCCTTT. This sequence encodes CASSYSNSDTEASF. The J gene is TRBJ1-1, the V gene TRBV6-5; D remains unclear. This CDR3 is 14 amino acids long. Per the germline V gene, CDR1 is MNHEY and CDR2 is SVGAGI.

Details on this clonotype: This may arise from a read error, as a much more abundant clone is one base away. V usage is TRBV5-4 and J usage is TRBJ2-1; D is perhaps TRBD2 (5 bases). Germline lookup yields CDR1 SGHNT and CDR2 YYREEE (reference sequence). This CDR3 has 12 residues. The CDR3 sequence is CDSSLGGWEQFF. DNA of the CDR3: TGTGACAGCAGCTTAGGAGGATGGGAGCAGTTCTTC.

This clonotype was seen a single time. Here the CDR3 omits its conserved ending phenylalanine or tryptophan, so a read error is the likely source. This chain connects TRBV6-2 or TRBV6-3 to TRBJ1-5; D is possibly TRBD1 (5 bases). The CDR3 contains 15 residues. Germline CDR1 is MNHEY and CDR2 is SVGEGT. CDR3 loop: CANSQNLGGNQPQHY. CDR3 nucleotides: TGTGCCAACAGTCAGAACCTGGGGGGCAATCAGCCCCAGCATTAT.

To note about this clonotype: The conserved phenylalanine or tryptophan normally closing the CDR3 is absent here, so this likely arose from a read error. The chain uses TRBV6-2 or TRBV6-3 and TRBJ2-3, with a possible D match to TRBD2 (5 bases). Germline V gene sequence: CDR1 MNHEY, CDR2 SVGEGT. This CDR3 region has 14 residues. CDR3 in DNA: TGTGTCAGTCAGAGGGATTTAGGCGCAGATACGCAGTATATT. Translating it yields CVSQRDLGADTQYI.

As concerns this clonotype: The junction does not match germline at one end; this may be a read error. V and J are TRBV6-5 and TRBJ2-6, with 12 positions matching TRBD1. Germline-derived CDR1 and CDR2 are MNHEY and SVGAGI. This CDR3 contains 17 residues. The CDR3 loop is CASSLGTGGSGANVLIF. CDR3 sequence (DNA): TGTGCCAGCAGTTTAGGGACAGGGGGCTCTGGGGCCAACGTCCTGATTTTC.

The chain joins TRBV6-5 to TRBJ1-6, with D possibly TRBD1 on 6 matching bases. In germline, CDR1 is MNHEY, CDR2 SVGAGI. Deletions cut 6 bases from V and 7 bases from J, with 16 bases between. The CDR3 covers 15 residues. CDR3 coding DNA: TGTGCCAGCAGACCCCACCGGGACAACAATTCACCCCTCCACTTT. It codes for CASRPHRDNNSPLHF.

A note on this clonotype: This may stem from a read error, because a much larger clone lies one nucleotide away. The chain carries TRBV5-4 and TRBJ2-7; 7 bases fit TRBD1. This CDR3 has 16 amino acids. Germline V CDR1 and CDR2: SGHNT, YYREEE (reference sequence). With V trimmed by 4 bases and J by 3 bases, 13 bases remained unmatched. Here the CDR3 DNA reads TGTGCCAGCAGCCCGGACTCCGGGGCAGGGGGCTACGAGCAGTACTTC. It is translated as CASSPDSGAGGYEQYF.

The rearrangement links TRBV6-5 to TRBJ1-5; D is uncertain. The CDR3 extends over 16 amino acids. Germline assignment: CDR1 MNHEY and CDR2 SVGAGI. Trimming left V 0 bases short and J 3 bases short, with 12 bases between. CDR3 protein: CASSYSLRMDNQPQHF. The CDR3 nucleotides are TGTGCCAGCAGTTACTCGCTCAGGATGGACAATCAGCCCCAGCATTTT.

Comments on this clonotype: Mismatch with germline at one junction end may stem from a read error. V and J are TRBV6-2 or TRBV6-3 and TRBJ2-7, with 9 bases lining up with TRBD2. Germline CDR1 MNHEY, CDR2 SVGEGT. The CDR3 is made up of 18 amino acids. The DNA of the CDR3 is TGTGCAAGCAGTTACTTCGCATCACAAGCGGGAGGAAACTACGAGCAGTACTTC. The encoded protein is CASSYFASQAGGNYEQYF.

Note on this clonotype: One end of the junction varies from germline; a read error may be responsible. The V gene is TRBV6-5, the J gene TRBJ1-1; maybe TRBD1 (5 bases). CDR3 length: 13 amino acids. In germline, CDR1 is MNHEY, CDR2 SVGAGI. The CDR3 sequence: CASKGHLKNEVFF. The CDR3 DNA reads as TGTGCAAGCAAAGGACACTTGAAAAATGAAGTTTTCTTT.

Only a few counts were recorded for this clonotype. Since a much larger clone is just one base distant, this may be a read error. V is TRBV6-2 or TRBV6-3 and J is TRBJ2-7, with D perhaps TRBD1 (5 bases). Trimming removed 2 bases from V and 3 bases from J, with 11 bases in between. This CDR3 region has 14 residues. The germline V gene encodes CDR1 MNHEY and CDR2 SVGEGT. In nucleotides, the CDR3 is TGTGCCAGCAGTTACGATGGCAGGGACTACGAGCAGTACTTC. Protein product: CASSYDGRDYEQYF.

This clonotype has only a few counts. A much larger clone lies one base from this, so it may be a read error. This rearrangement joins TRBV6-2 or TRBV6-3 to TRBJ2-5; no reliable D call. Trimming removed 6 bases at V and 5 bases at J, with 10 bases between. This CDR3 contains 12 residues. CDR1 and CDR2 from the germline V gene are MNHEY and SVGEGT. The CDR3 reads CASRRLAETQYF. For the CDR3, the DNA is TGTGCCAGCAGGAGACTTGCTGAGACCCAGTACTTC.

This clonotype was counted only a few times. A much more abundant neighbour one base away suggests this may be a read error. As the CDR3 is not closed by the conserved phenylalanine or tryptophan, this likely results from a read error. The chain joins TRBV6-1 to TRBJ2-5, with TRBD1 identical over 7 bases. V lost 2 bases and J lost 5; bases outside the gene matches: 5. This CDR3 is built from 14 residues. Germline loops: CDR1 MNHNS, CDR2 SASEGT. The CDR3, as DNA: TGTGCCAGCAGTGAAACAGGGGAGTGGGAGACCCAGTACCTC. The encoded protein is CASSETGEWETQYL.

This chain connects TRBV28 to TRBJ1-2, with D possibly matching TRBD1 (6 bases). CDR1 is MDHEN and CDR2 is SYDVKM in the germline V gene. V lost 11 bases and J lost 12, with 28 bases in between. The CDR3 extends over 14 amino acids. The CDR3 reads CACIRRGFNYGDTF. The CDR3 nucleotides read TGTGCCTGCATACGAAGGGGGTTTAACTATGGAGACACCTTC.

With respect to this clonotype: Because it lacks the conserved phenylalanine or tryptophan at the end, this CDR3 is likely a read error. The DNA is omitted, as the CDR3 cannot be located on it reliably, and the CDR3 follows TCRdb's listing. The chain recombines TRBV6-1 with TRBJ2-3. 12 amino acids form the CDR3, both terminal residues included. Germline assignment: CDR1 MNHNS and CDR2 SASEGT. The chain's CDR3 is CVGSESSFTHYL.